This T cell receptor beta chain is from a study of T cell responses to AZD1222 COVID-19 vaccine. Germline CDR1 reads MNHEY; CDR2 reads SVGAGI. The CDR3 extends over 15 amino acids. Trimming took 0 bases from V and 7 from J; bases not matched to a gene: 8. Sequencing was performed with immunoSEQ multiplex PCR; in TCRdb, only in-frame clones are kept and a portion is missing. The sample contains about 120,000 clones, more than 85% of which appear only once. This clonotype was sampled from an adult in good health. This chain uses TRBV6-5 with TRBJ1-2; 7 bases map to TRBD1. Sequences were derived from peripheral blood, sampled on day 0 of AZD1222 vaccination. CDR3 DNA: TGTGCCAGCAGTTACTCGATGGAGGGGGCACCTGGCTACACCTTC. Amino acids: CASSYSMEGAPGYTF.